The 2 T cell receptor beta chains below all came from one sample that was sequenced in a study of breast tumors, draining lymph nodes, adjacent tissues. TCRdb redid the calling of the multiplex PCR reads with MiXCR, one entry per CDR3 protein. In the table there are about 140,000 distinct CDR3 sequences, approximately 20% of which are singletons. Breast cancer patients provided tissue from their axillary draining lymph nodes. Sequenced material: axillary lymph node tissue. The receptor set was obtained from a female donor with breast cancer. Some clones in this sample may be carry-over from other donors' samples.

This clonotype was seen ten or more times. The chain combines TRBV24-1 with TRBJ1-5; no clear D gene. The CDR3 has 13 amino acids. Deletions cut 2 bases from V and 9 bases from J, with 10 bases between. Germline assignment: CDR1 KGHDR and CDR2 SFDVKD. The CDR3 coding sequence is TGTGCCACCAGTGATTCCCAATCGGGGCCCCAGCATTTT. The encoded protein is CATSDSQSGPQHF.

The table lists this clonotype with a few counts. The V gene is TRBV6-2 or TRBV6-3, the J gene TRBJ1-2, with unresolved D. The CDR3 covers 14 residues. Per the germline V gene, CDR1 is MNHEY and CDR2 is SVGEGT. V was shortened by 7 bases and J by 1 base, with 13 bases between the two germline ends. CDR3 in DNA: TGTGCCAGCACCGGAAGAGGATTTAACTATGGCTACACCTTC. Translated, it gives CASTGRGFNYGYTF.